The source of this T cell receptor beta chain is a study of Ad26.COV2.S vaccination and SARS-CoV-2 variants. Study-wide background: Of the COV1001 trial arms, the Ad26.COV2.S arm included the donor. Whole-study results and caveats: Breadth and depth estimates from TCRs may understate total T cell responses.

Treatment denoted: 15 to 20 received Ad26.COV2.S at low or high dose, single or two shots; a few received placebo; per-sample allocation not given. On day 63 after the first injection, vaccine and placebo recipients gave samples. The repertoire was sequenced with immunoSEQ multiplex PCR; TCRdb's copy has only in-frame clones and lacks some. Among about 410,000 clones listed, around 85% were seen once. V was cut by 0 bases and J by 7 bases, with 16 bases left in between. The CDR3 length is 15 residues. Germline values: CDR1 SGHRS, CDR2 YFSETQ. Turning to this clone: No antigen is known for it.

This sequence originates from a person aged 18-60 years who received the Ad26.COV2.S COVID-19 vaccine or a placebo. The chain carries TRBV5-1 and TRBJ1-2; the D gene is possibly TRBD1 (5 bases). This specimen was peripheral blood, taken in a trial of Ad26.COV2.S vaccine versus placebo. The CDR3 sequence is CASSLEPGSVTGYTF. CDR3 nucleotides: TGCGCCAGCAGCTTGGAGCCAGGGTCGGTGACTGGCTACACCTTC.